This T cell receptor beta chain was recorded in a study of cytomegalovirus exposure and HLA in healthy donors. In regard to this clone: The target antigen is unknown.

TCRdb's table, derived via immunoSEQ multiplex PCR, lists solely in-frame clones and lacks some. The repertoire has 90,000 to 130,000 clones, 70% to 90% of them found once; the top ten carry approximately 3%. The ends lost 6 bases at V and 1 base at J; junction bases unmatched: 4. This CDR3 region has 15 residues. The germline V gene encodes CDR1 MGHDK and CDR2 SYGVNS. Notes on the study in general: Reports showed the classifier diagnosing cytomegalovirus status with high specificity and sensitivity.

The rearrangement uses TRBV25-1 and TRBJ1-3, with 9 bases aligning to TRBD1. The source material was PBMCs. The receptor was isolated from a woman aged 18-30 years in good health and CMV-seronegative. CDR3 protein: CASSDRGASGNTIYF. CDR3 nucleotide sequence: TGTGCCAGCAGCGACAGGGGGGCATCTGGAAACACCATATATTTT. Drawing the rest from reference TRBV25-1 and TRBJ1-3, the complete variable domain is EADIYQTPRYLVIGTGKKITLECSQTMGHDKMYWYQQDPGMELHLIHYSYGVNSTEKGDLSSESTVSRIRTEHFPLTLESARPSHTSQYLCASSDRGASGNTIYFGEGSWLTVV.